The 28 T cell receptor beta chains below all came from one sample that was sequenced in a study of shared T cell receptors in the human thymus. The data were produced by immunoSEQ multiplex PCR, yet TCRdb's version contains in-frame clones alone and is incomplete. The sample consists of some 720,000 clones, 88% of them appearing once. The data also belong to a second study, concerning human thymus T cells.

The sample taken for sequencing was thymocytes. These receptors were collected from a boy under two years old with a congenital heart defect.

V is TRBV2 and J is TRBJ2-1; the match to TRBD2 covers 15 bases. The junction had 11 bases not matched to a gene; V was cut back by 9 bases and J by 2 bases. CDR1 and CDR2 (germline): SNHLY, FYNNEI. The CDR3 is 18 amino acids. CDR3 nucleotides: TGTGCCAGGGGGGGGACTAGCGGGAGGTCCGAACCCTACAATGAGCAGTTCTTC. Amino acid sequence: CARGGTSGRSEPYNEQFF.

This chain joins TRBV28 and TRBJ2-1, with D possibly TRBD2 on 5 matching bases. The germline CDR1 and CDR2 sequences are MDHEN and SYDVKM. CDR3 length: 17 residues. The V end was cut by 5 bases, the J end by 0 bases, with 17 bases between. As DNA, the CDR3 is TGTGCCAGCAGTCCCCCCGCCAGCGGAAACTCCTACAATGAGCAGTTCTTC. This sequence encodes CASSPPASGNSYNEQFF.

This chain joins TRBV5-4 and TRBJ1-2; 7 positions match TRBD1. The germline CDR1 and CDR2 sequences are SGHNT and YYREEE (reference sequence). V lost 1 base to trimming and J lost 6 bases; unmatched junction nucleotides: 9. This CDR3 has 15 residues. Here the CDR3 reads CASSLTGGTEDGYTF. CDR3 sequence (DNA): TGTGCCAGCAGCTTGACAGGAGGGACAGAAGATGGCTACACCTTC.

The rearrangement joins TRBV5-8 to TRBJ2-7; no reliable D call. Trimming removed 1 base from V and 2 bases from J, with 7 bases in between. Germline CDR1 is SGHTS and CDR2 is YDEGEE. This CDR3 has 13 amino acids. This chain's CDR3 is CASSLPVTYEQYF. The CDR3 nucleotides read TGTGCCAGCAGCTTGCCGGTTACCTACGAGCAGTACTTC.

DNA for the CDR3: TGTGCCAGCAGCCAAGATAGTTTAAGGGACAGGGATTTGGGCGAGCAGTACTTC. Protein: CASSQDSLRDRDLGEQYF. The chain has TRBV14 and TRBJ2-7, with 9 nucleotides matching TRBD1. CDR3 length: 18 residues. CDR1 and CDR2 from the germline V gene are SGHDN and FVKESK. With 0 bases clipped from V and 6 bases from J, the junction kept 15 bases outside the gene matches.

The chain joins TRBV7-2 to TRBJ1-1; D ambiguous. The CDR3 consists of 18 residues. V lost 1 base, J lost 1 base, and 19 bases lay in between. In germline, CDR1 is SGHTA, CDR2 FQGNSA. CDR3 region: CASSLGRSPGTENTEAFF. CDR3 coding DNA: TGTGCCAGCAGCTTAGGTAGATCTCCAGGCACCGAGAACACTGAAGCTTTCTTT.

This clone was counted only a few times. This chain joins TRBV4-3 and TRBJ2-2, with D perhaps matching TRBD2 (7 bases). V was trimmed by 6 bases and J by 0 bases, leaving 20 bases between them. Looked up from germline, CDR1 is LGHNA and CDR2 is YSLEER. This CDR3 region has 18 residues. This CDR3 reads CASRLGGGSRANTGELFF. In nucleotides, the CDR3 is TGCGCCAGCAGGCTTGGGGGCGGGAGTAGGGCGAACACCGGGGAGCTGTTTTTT.

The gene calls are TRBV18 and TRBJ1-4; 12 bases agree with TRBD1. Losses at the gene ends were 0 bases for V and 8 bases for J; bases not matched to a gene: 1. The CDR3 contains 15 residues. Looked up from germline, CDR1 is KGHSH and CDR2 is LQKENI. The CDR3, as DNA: TGTGCCAGCTCACCACCGGGACAGGGGGCGGAAAAACTGTTTTTT. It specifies CASSPPGQGAEKLFF.

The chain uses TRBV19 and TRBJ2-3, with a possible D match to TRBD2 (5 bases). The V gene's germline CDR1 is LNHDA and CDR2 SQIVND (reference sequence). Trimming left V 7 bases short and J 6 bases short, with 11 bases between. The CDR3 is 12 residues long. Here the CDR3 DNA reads TGTGCCAGTAACCGATCGGGGGATACGCAGTATTTT. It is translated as CASNRSGDTQYF.

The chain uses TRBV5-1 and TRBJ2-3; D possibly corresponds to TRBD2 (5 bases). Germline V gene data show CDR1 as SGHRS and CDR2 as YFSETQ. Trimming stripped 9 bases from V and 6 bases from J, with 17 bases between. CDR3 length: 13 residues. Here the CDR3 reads CATRAVGNDTQYF. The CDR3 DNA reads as TGCGCCACGAGGGCGGTGGGAAATGATACGCAGTATTTT.

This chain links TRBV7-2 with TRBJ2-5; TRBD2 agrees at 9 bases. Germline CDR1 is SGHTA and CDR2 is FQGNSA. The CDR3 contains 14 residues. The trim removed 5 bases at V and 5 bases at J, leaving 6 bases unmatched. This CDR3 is CASSRGRAMETQYF. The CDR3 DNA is TGTGCCAGCAGCCGCGGGAGGGCCATGGAGACCCAGTACTTC.

The chain's CDR3 is CASSQDRGGLAQAGSYNEQFF. The CDR3 region has the DNA TGTGCCAGCAGCCAAGATCGAGGGGGACTAGCACAGGCCGGCTCCTACAATGAGCAGTTCTTC. The rearrangement joins TRBV14 to TRBJ2-1; 9 bases fit TRBD2. Per germline, CDR1 SGHDN and CDR2 FVKESK. The CDR3 length is 21 residues. The ends lost 0 bases at V and 0 bases at J; junction bases unmatched: 15.

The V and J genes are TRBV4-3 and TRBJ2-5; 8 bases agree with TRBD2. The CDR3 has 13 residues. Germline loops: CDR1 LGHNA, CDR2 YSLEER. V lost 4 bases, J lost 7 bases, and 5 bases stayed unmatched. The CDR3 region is CASSPGLARTQYF. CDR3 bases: TGCGCCAGCAGCCCAGGACTAGCCCGGACCCAGTACTTC.

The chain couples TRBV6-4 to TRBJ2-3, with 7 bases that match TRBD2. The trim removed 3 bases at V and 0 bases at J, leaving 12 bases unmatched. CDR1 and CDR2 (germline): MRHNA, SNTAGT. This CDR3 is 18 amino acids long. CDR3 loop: CASSEGASGQHSTDTQYF. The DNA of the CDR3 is TGTGCCAGCAGTGAGGGAGCTAGCGGCCAACATAGCACAGATACGCAGTATTTT.

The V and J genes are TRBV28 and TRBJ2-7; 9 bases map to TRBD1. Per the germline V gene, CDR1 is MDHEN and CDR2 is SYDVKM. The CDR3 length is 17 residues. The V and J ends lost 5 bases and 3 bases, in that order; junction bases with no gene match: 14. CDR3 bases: TGTGCCAGCAGTAATTCCATCCGGGACAGGGCTTGCTACGAGCAGTACTTC. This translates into CASSNSIRDRACYEQYF.

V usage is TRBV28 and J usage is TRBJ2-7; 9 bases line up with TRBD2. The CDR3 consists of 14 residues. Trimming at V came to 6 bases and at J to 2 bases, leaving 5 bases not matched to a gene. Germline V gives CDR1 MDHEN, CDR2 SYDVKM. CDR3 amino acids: CASRETSGTYEQYF. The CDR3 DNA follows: TGTGCCAGCAGGGAGACTAGCGGAACCTACGAGCAGTACTTC.

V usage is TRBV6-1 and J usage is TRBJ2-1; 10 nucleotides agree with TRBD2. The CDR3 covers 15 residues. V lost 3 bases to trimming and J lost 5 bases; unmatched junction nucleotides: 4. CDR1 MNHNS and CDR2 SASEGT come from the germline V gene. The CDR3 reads CASSENTSGDNEQFF. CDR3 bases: TGTGCCAGCAGTGAGAATACTAGCGGGGACAATGAGCAGTTCTTC.

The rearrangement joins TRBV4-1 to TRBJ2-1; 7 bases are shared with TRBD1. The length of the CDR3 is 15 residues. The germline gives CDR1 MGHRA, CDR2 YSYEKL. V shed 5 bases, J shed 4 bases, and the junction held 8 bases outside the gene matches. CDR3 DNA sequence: TGCGCCAGCAGCTACAGGGGCTTACCTTACAATGAGCAGTTCTTC. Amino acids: CASSYRGLPYNEQFF.

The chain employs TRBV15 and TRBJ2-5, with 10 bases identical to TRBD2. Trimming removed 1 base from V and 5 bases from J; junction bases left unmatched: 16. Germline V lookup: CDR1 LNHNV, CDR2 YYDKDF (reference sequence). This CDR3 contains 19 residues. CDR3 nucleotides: TGTGCCACCAGCAGAGCGAAACCATATAGCGGGAGGACCGGGGAGACCCAGTACTTC. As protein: CATSRAKPYSGRTGETQYF. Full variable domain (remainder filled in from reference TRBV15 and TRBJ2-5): DAMVIQNPRYQVTQFGKPVTLSCSQTLNHNVMYWYQQKSSQAPKLLFHYYDKDFNNEADTPDNFQSRRPNTSFCFLDIRSPGLGDTAMYLCATSRAKPYSGRTGETQYFGPGTRLLVL.

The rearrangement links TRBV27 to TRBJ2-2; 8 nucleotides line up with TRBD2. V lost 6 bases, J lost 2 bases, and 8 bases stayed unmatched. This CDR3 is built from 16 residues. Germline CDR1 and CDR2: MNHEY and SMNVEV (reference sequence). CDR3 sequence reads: CASRIIAGINTGELFF. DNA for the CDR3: TGTGCCAGCAGAATTATAGCGGGGATTAACACCGGGGAGCTGTTTTTT.

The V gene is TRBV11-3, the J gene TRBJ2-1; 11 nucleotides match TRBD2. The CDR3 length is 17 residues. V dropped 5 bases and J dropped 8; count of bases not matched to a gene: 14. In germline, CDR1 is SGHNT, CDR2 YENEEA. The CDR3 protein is CASSDDPIAGGPDEQFF. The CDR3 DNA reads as TGTGCCAGCAGCGACGACCCAATAGCGGGAGGGCCCGATGAGCAGTTCTTC.

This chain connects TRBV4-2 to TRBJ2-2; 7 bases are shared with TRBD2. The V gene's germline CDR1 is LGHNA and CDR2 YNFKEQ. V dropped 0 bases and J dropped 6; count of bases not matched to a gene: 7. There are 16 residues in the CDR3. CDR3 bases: TGTGCCAGCAGCCAAGAGGCGCGGGAGTCCCCCGGGGAGCTGTTTTTT. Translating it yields CASSQEARESPGELFF.

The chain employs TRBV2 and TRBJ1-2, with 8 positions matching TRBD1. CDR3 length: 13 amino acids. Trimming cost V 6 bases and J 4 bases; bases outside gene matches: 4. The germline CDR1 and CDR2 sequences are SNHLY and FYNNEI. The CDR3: CASRVDRVYGYTF. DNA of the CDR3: TGTGCCAGCAGGGTGGACAGGGTCTATGGCTACACCTTC.

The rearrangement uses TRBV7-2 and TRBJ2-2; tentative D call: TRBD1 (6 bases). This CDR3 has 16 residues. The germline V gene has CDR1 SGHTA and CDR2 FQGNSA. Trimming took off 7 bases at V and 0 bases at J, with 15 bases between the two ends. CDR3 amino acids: CASTRVYRANTGELFF. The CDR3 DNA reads TGTGCCAGCACCCGGGTCTACAGGGCGAACACCGGGGAGCTGTTTTTT.

The CDR3 loop reads CASCPTGGTLYEQYF. CDR3 sequence (DNA): TGTGCCAGCTGTCCTACAGGGGGAACACTCTACGAGCAGTACTTC. The chain combines TRBV27 with TRBJ2-7; TRBD1 matches at 8 bases. This CDR3 is built from 15 residues. V shed 8 bases and J 3 bases; nucleotides not matched to a gene: 12. CDR1 and CDR2 (germline): MNHEY, SMNVEV (reference sequence).

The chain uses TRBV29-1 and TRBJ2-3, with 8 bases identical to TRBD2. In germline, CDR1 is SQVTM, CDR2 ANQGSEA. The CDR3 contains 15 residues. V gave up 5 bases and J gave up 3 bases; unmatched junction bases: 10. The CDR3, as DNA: TGCAGCGTTTTCTGGGGCGGGAGGAGGACAGATACGCAGTATTTT. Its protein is CSVFWGGRRTDTQYF.

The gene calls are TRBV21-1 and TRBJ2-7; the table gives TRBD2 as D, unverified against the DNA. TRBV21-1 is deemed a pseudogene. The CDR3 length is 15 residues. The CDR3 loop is CASSNRGSPSYEQYF. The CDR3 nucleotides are TGTGCCAGCAGCAATCGCGGATCCCCCTCCTACGAGCAGTACTTC.

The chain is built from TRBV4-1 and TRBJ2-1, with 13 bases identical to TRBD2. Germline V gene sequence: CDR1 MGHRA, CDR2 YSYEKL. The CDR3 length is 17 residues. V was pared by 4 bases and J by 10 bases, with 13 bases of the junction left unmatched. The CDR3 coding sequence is TGCGCCAGCAGCCTACGGTCGGGACTAGCGGGAAAGGGGGAGCAGTTCTTC. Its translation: CASSLRSGLAGKGEQFF.